This T cell receptor beta chain was sequenced in a study of blood T cell repertoires in COVID-19. The CDR3 is made up of 16 amino acids. Germline CDR1 and CDR2: MDHEN and SYDVKM. V gave up 5 bases and J gave up 7 bases, with 18 bases separating them. Clones were sequenced by immunoSEQ multiplex PCR, and TCRdb holds only the in-frame ones, with some missing. The sample holds about 100,000 clones, around 87% seen once. The sequence came from a woman aged 25 to 39 with acute or convalescent COVID-19. The sequencing input was peripheral blood. The chain links TRBV28 to TRBJ1-6; unclear D gene. CDR3 region: CASSATVGGTNSPLHF. The CDR3 nucleotides read TGTGCCAGCAGTGCGACGGTGGGAGGCACCAATTCACCCCTCCACTTT.